This T cell receptor beta chain was recovered during a study of OX40 agonist ivuxolimab in advanced cancers. Background on the study: With ivuxolimab, an agonistic anti-OX40 (CD134) antibody, patients were treated. Patients enrolled in dose escalation were diagnosed with hepatocellular carcinoma, melanoma, renal cell or head and neck cancer. Every 2 weeks, patients received ivuxolimab intravenously, dosed at 0.01 to 10 mg/kg.

Germline values: CDR1 LGHNA, CDR2 YNFKEQ. Unmatched junction bases numbered 3, after V lost 0 bases and J lost 3 bases. The length of the CDR3 is 16 residues. If patients had autoimmune disease history or systemic immunosuppression, they were excluded. The data were produced by immunoSEQ multiplex PCR, yet TCRdb's version contains in-frame clones alone and is incomplete. The top ten hold around 0.17% of the sample, which has 80,000 to 100,000 clones, approximately 94% seen once. Sequenced material: CD4+ or CD8+ T cells sorted from blood, taken in a trial of the OX40 agonist ivuxolimab. The genes are TRBV4-2 and TRBJ2-2; 8 nucleotides match TRBD2. This TCR was sampled from an adult with an advanced solid tumor such as melanoma, head and neck, liver or kidney cancer. The chain's CDR3 is CASSQETSEDTGELFF. The CDR3 DNA follows: TGTGCCAGCAGCCAAGAGACTAGCGAGGACACCGGGGAGCTGTTTTTT.